One T cell receptor (beta chain) is described in this entry. Its antigen is unidentified. The data originate from a study of graft-versus-host responses after intestinal transplantation. As for the study in general: Isolated intestinal, liver-intestinal, or multivisceral transplants were what recipients had. Anti-thymocyte globulin was used for induction in all recipients, who then took tacrolimus and steroids for approximately 3 years.

Findings of the study overall: Recipient bone marrow held GvH clones, some seen earlier in ileum or blood. Patients with graft-donor T cell macrochimerism had high graft-versus-host to host-versus-graft clonal ratios in allografts.

Tissue from the graft was processed to free its intraepithelial and lamina propria lymphocytes. Clones were read by immunoSEQ multiplex PCR, and TCRdb kept only the in-frame ones, dropping some. Of 15,000 or so clones in the sample, more than 65% were seen once. In germline, CDR1 is MNHEY, CDR2 SVGAGI. The CDR3 is 15 amino acids. V lost 6 bases, J lost 0 bases, and 4 bases stayed unmatched. This receptor was identified in a human patient who received an intestinal transplant, so some T cells may come from the graft donor. Sequencing was performed on ileum tissue, taken about four weeks after intestinal transplant. J is TRBJ1-3 and V is TRBV6-5; TRBD1 matches 8 bases. CDR3 in amino acids: CASSRQGFSGNTIYF. For the CDR3, the DNA is TGTGCCAGCAGCCGACAGGGGTTCTCTGGAAACACCATATATTTT.